This entry is about one T cell receptor (beta chain). The antigen is undetermined. The source of the sample is a study of T cell repertoires in cytomegalovirus infection. Study-wide background: In public TCR beta signatures, there were indications of both CMV infection and matching HLA type. Findings of the study overall: In two of eight donors, the top clonotype was HLA-C-restricted CMV-specific.

V lost 8 bases and J 2 bases, leaving 15 bases between the germline ends. This CDR3 is built from 14 residues. Per germline, CDR1 MNHEY and CDR2 SMNVEV (reference sequence). TCRdb re-analysed the reads in MiXCR, keeping a single row per CDR3 protein. The profile shows around 320,000 distinct CDR3 sequences, roughly 9.5% of them singletons. The chain uses TRBV27 and TRBJ2-5; no firm D call. Sequences were obtained from PBMCs. The receptor was isolated from a human donor in good health (CMV status not recorded). Some clones in this sample may be carry-over from other donors' samples. The CDR3 sequence: CASSPPGWQETQYF. The CDR3, as DNA: TGTGCCAGCTCCCCCCCGGGTTGGCAAGAGACCCAGTACTTC.